This TCR beta chain was sequenced for a study of T cells after yellow fever vaccination (dated by TCRdb to between 2017 and 2020). Regarding the complete study: The SMART-Seq v4 Ultra Low Input RNA kit was used to prepare libraries from fractions with low cell numbers. To follow T-cell clones before and after primary and booster YFV17D yellow fever vaccination, bulk TCR alpha and beta repertoires were sequenced over time. The cohort comprised two healthy male donors, one aged 18 to 29 and one aged 30 to 40 years. Blood was collected at multiple timepoints before and after primary and secondary immunization, and bulk PBMC replicates and cell subsets were isolated.

Instrument used: Illumina NovaSeq 6000. TCR cDNA was made using 5'RACE template switching, a step that added a universal primer site and unique molecular identifiers. Priming for cDNA synthesis came from both the TCR alpha and TCR beta constant segments. Library amplification involved two PCR steps, and the second step added sample barcodes and sequencing adapters. Sequencing of the libraries was done on either Illumina HiSeq 2500 (2x100 bp) or NovaSeq (2x150 bp). The paper's processing steps were these. MIGEC was used to demultiplex reads and collapse the reads into UMI consensus sequences, and MiXCR was used for V(D)J alignment. Vaccine-responding clonotypes were defined with edgeR using replicate PBMC samples, requiring FDR below 0.01 and a log2 fold change above 5 up to day 15. Each bulk clonotype received a CD4 or CD8 identity based on whether the sequenced CD4 or CD8 repertoire contained that clonotype at higher abundance. TCRdb ran its own pipeline on the public reads, namely fastp trimming at Q25 and MiXCR clone calling, and kept in-frame beta chains. Entries that share a CDR3 protein sequence are merged under the most common genes and DNA. TCRdb, rather than the study authors, made the V and J calls. This sample comprises over 250,000 distinct CDR3 sequences, roughly 3.9% of them detected only once. The top ten clonotypes cover 20% to 25% of the sample.

The sample's treatment or condition label, in plain terms: live attenuated yellow fever vaccine strain. At each blood-draw timepoint, two biological replicates of bulk PBMCs were obtained. PBMCs were isolated from peripheral blood using a standard Ficoll-Paque protocol. TriZol was used to extract RNA from bulk PBMCs, from CD4 and CD8 fractions, and from dextramer-positive and dextramer-negative fractions. This clonotype has a handful of counts. The target of this receptor is not known. Base qualities are missing; no much larger clone stands one base away. Looking up the germline V gene yields CDR1 SGHTA and CDR2 FQGNSA. Measured from the cysteine to the phenylalanine, the CDR3 is 16 residues long. The entry retains the CDR3 DNA only, 48 bases that are in frame from base 1. Trimming takes 1 base off V and 0 bases off J; junction bases not matched to a gene: 5. Broader findings and caveats from the paper: After the booster, most clones that had expanded after primary vaccination were detected again (about 97% of CD4 and 88% of CD8), suggesting broad maintenance of memory. FACS-sorted repertoires could contain abundant contaminating clonotypes from the bulk population, so computational filtering was required. A small share of clonotypes occurred in both CD4 and CD8 compartments, likely arising from convergent recombination. The study included only two donors, which limits how far the findings can be generalized. Compared with the primary T-cell response, the secondary T-cell response was faster but weaker, reaching its peak on day 5 rather than on day 15.

The sequence came from a man aged 18 to 29 who received the YFV17D yellow fever vaccine. The chain is made from TRBV7-2 and TRBJ1-2; 7 junctional bases match TRBD1. The sequences come from PBMCs, collected 5 days after the yellow fever booster vaccination. The nucleotides are TGTGCCAGCAGCTTAGTTGCGGGACAGCCTAACTATGGCTACACCTTC. Translated, this gives CASSLVAGQPNYGYTF.